A selection of T cell receptor beta chains follows, all from one sample in a study of immune evolution from preneoplasia to lung adenocarcinoma. Only in-frame clones appear in the TCRdb table, and some are missing; sequencing was by immunoSEQ multiplex PCR. The top ten clones hold approximately 6.1% of a sample with some 37,000 clones, about 73% of them seen once. Sample: FFPE invasive lung adenocarcinoma tissue. The receptors here all came from a person aged 55 to 75 with lung adenocarcinoma. The CDR3 runs from the conserved cysteine through the conserved F or W. The order of the fields is D gene, J gene, V gene, clone size, CDR3 protein, CDR3 DNA. The D gene is left open where the match is weak. Clone size is stated in some rows and not others, as once, few, many or a class when expanded.

D gene: NA; J gene: TRBJ2-1; V gene: TRBV29-1; clone size: few; CDR3 protein: CSVEMPGLYNEQFF; CDR3 DNA: TGCAGCGTTGAGATGCCGGGGTTATACAATGAGCAGTTCTTC
D gene: TRBD2; J gene: TRBJ2-5; V gene: TRBV4-1; clone size: NA; CDR3 protein: CASSQELSGSRETQYF; CDR3 DNA: TGCGCCAGCAGCCAAGAACTTAGCGGGAGCCGAGAGACCCAGTACTTC
D gene: NA; J gene: TRBJ2-6; V gene: TRBV2; clone size: medium-sized; CDR3 protein: CASGGSGANVLTF; CDR3 DNA: TGTGCCAGCGGGGGCTCTGGGGCCAACGTCCTGACTTTC
D gene: NA; J gene: TRBJ2-7; V gene: TRBV14; clone size: NA; CDR3 protein: CASSQGRYEQYF; CDR3 DNA: TGTGCCAGCAGCCAAGGCAGATACGAGCAGTACTTC
D gene: TRBD2; J gene: TRBJ2-2; V gene: TRBV29-1; clone size: few; CDR3 protein: CSVEDPASGTLANTGELFF; CDR3 DNA: TGCAGCGTTGAAGATCCGGCTAGCGGCACACTCGCGAACACCGGGGAGCTGTTTTTT
D gene: TRBD2; J gene: TRBJ2-2; V gene: TRBV7-8; clone size: NA; CDR3 protein: CASSLLAGTTGELFF; CDR3 DNA: TGTGCCAGCAGCTTACTAGCGGGGACCACCGGGGAGCTGTTTTTT
D gene: NA; J gene: TRBJ2-6; V gene: TRBV6-1; clone size: NA; CDR3 protein: CASSSESSGANVLTF; CDR3 DNA: TGTGCCAGCTCTTCAGAGAGCTCTGGGGCCAACGTCCTGACTTTC
D gene: NA; J gene: TRBJ2-6; V gene: TRBV6-4; clone size: NA; CDR3 protein: CASSDSTSSGANVLTF; CDR3 DNA: TGTGCCAGCAGTGACTCGACTAGCTCTGGGGCCAACGTCCTGACTTTC
D gene: NA; J gene: TRBJ2-1; V gene: TRBV19; clone size: NA; CDR3 protein: CASRDLSYNEQFF; CDR3 DNA: TGTGCCAGCCGGGACCTATCCTACAATGAGCAGTTCTTC
D gene: NA; J gene: TRBJ2-1; V gene: TRBV25-1; clone size: NA; CDR3 protein: CASSGGTAAFDEQFF; CDR3 DNA: TGTGCCAGCAGTGGGGGGACCGCGGCATTCGATGAGCAGTTCTTC
D gene: TRBD1; J gene: TRBJ1-1; V gene: TRBV5-4; clone size: NA; CDR3 protein: CASSRTGGASEAFF; CDR3 DNA: TGTGCCAGCAGCCGGACAGGGGGCGCGTCTGAAGCTTTCTTT
D gene: NA; J gene: TRBJ1-3; V gene: TRBV7-2; clone size: NA; CDR3 protein: CASSPSGARNTIYF; CDR3 DNA: TGTGCCAGCAGCCCTAGTGGGGCCAGAAACACCATATATTTT
D gene: NA; J gene: TRBJ1-4; V gene: TRBV30; clone size: NA; CDR3 protein: CAWSVWTMEGKLFF; CDR3 DNA: TGTGCCTGGAGTGTATGGACGATGGAGGGAAAACTGTTTTTT
D gene: NA; J gene: TRBJ2-7; V gene: TRBV9; clone size: once; CDR3 protein: CASSQTSSSYEQYF; CDR3 DNA: TGTGCCAGCAGCCAGACCAGTAGCTCCTACGAGCAGTACTTC
D gene: NA; J gene: TRBJ2-1; V gene: TRBV18; clone size: NA; CDR3 protein: CASSPFGLRYNEQFF; CDR3 DNA: TGTGCCAGCTCACCATTTGGACTCAGGTACAATGAGCAGTTCTTC
D gene: NA; J gene: TRBJ2-5; V gene: TRBV28; clone size: NA; CDR3 protein: CASSFGGLQETQYF; CDR3 DNA: TGTGCCAGCAGTTTCGGCGGGCTCCAAGAGACCCAGTACTTC
D gene: NA; J gene: TRBJ2-1; V gene: TRBV28; clone size: NA; CDR3 protein: CASSLKKLNNEQFF; CDR3 DNA: TGTGCCAGCAGTCTTAAGAAACTAAACAATGAGCAGTTCTTC
D gene: NA; J gene: TRBJ1-1; V gene: TRBV7-2; clone size: NA; CDR3 protein: CASTMRATNTEAFF; CDR3 DNA: TGTGCCAGCACCATGAGGGCCACCAACACTGAAGCTTTCTTT
D gene: NA; J gene: TRBJ1-4; V gene: TRBV28; clone size: NA; CDR3 protein: CASRFNEKLFF; CDR3 DNA: TGTGCCAGCCGATTTAACGAAAAACTGTTTTTT